Below, 18 T cell receptor beta chains from the same sample are listed, as sequenced in a study of cytomegalovirus exposure and HLA in healthy donors. It was with 60 Vbeta and 13 Jbeta primers that the PCR ran. Sequenced by immunoSEQ multiplex PCR; TCRdb stores in-frame clones only, minus some. The sample includes about 160,000 clones, 75% to 90% of them seen just once. The sample consisted of PBMCs. These receptors were obtained from a girl aged 2 to 10 in good health and CMV-seropositive.

This rearrangement joins TRBV5-5 to TRBJ2-5; D possibly corresponds to TRBD1 (6 bases). Germline loops: CDR1 SGHKS, CDR2 YYEKEE (reference sequence). Between the trimmed V and J ends, which lost 5 bases and 3 bases, there was a span of 8 bases. There are 12 residues in the CDR3. CDR3 sequence reads: CASSSGEETQYF. The CDR3 region has the DNA TGTGCCAGCAGTTCAGGGGAAGAGACCCAGTACTTC.

The J gene is TRBJ2-2, the V gene TRBV12-2; the DNA was not used to check the table's D call, TRBD1. TRBV12-2 is a documented pseudogene. The CDR3 spans 14 residues. Here the CDR3 DNA reads TGTGCAAGTCGCTTAACGACGACATGGGGCTCGCTGTTTTTT. Encoded protein: CASRLTTTWGSLFF.

This clone was observed once. The chain combines TRBV30 with TRBJ2-1; 11 bases align to TRBD2. The V and J ends lost 8 bases and 1 base, in that order; junction bases with no gene match: 16. The CDR3 is 18 amino acids. In germline, CDR1 is GTSNPN, CDR2 SVGIG (reference sequence). The CDR3 protein is CAGKSGTSGPFSYNEQFF. CDR3 coding DNA: TGTGCCGGGAAATCCGGGACTAGCGGTCCTTTTTCCTACAATGAGCAGTTCTTC.

The V and J genes are TRBV5-1 and TRBJ2-7; 11 nucleotides match TRBD1. Germline CDR1 is SGHRS and CDR2 is YFSETQ. The CDR3 is made up of 15 amino acids. V lost 0 bases and J lost 6; bases outside the gene matches: 5. The CDR3 DNA is TGCGCCAGCAGCTTGGGGACAGGGGGCTATGGCGAGCAGTACTTC. It yields the protein CASSLGTGGYGEQYF.

The V and J genes are TRBV4-1 and TRBJ2-7; D unclear. The CDR3 has 15 amino acids. CDR1 is MGHRA, CDR2 YSYEKL, per germline. The V and J ends lost 3 bases and 1 base respectively, with 13 bases between them. CDR3 residues: CASSHPSRVSYEQYF. CDR3 sequence (DNA): TGCGCCAGCAGCCATCCCAGTCGGGTTTCCTACGAGCAGTACTTC.

The chain has TRBV7-3 and TRBJ2-2; TRBD2 aligns across 11 bases. There are 14 residues in the CDR3. Germline CDR1 reads SGHTA; CDR2 reads FQGTGA. After removal of 6 bases from V and 6 bases from J, the junction contained 3 bases not matched to a gene. The CDR3 coding sequence is TGTGCCAGCAGAATAGCGGGAGGGCCCGGGGAGCTGTTTTTT. It codes for CASRIAGGPGELFF.

The chain is built from TRBV6-1 and TRBJ2-5, with D tentatively TRBD2 (6 bases). V dropped 5 bases and J dropped 1 base, with 11 bases sitting between them. The CDR3 loop spans 14 amino acids. Germline V gene lookup returns CDR1 MNHNS and CDR2 SASEGT. CDR3 sequence: CASSTWTIQETQYF. CDR3 DNA: TGTGCCAGCAGTACTTGGACTATCCAAGAGACCCAGTACTTC.

The chain uses TRBV28 and TRBJ2-5; D is uncertain. This CDR3 is built from 14 residues. The germline V gene encodes CDR1 MDHEN and CDR2 SYDVKM. The V end was cut by 3 bases, the J end by 4 bases, with 12 bases between. The CDR3 DNA follows: TGTGCCAGCAGTTTTAGCAGAAGGAGAGAGACCCAGTACTTC. The encoded protein is CASSFSRRRETQYF.

The count of this clone is one. CDR3 residues: CASRRTNTGELFF. In nucleotides, the CDR3 is TGTGCCTCCCGGAGAACCAACACCGGGGAGCTGTTTTTT. The chain links TRBV19 to TRBJ2-2, with no clear D. V was clipped by 11 bases and J by 2 bases, with 12 bases between them. The CDR3 consists of 13 residues. Germline lookup yields CDR1 LNHDA and CDR2 SQIVND (reference sequence).

CDR3 sequence: CASSKEREGNYNEQFF. CDR3 DNA: TGTGCCAGCAGCAAAGAACGGGAGGGAAACTACAATGAGCAGTTCTTC. This sequence joins TRBV21-1 and TRBJ2-1; the DNA was not used to check the table's D call, TRBD2. TRBV21-1 is a pseudogene segment. This CDR3 comprises 16 residues.

The chain links TRBV5-1 to TRBJ2-2; D is unresolved. The CDR3 is 15 residues long. Looked up from germline, CDR1 is SGHRS and CDR2 is YFSETQ. V lost 0 bases and J 2 bases, leaving 8 bases between the germline ends. CDR3 in amino acids: CASSLGAQNTGELFF. For the CDR3, the DNA is TGCGCCAGCAGCTTGGGGGCCCAAAACACCGGGGAGCTGTTTTTT.

The CDR3 bases are TGTGCCAGCAGAGCTTTGGAGAGCTCTGGAAACACCATATATTTT. This encodes CASRALESSGNTIYF. The chain couples TRBV2 to TRBJ1-3; D is unresolved. The length of the CDR3 is 15 residues. Germline-derived CDR1 and CDR2 are SNHLY and FYNNEI. V was shortened by 6 bases and J by 0 bases, with 12 bases between the two germline ends.

The rearrangement uses TRBV5-6 and TRBJ2-7, with 10 nucleotides matching TRBD2. Germline CDR1 and CDR2: SGHDT and YYEEEE. The J segment lost 2 bases and the V segment lost 2 bases, leaving 1 base of the junction unmatched. The CDR3 is 14 amino acids. The DNA for the CDR3 is TGTGCCAGCAGCTTCGGACTAGCGGCCTACGAGCAGTACTTC. Amino acid sequence: CASSFGLAAYEQYF.

The chain is built from TRBV2 and TRBJ1-2; D uncertain. Germline V gene lookup returns CDR1 SNHLY and CDR2 FYNNEI. The V and J ends lost 5 bases and 4 bases respectively, with 11 bases between them. CDR3 length: 13 residues. The DNA of the CDR3 is TGTGCCAGCAGTTCGAGGCTGGGCTATGGCTACACCTTC. Its translation is CASSSRLGYGYTF.

The chain combines TRBV29-1 with TRBJ2-1; tentatively, D is TRBD2 (6 bases). The V gene's germline CDR1 is SQVTM and CDR2 ANQGSEA. This CDR3 region has 13 residues. The V and J ends lost 7 bases and 3 bases respectively, with 13 bases between them. CDR3 loop: CSATGTFYNEQFF. Here the CDR3 DNA reads TGCAGCGCAACCGGGACTTTCTACAATGAGCAGTTCTTC.

V usage is TRBV28 and J usage is TRBJ1-4; D ambiguous. CDR1 and CDR2 from the germline V gene are MDHEN and SYDVKM. The CDR3 contains 14 residues. Trimming pared 2 bases from V and 4 bases from J, leaving 8 bases between. CDR3 coding DNA: TGTGCCAGCAGTTTAACCGGGATTAATGAAAAACTGTTTTTT. Protein: CASSLTGINEKLFF.

The J gene is TRBJ2-3, the V gene TRBV5-1; tentatively, D is TRBD2 (6 bases). Trimming stripped 4 bases from V and 2 bases from J, with 14 bases between. Germline V CDR1 and CDR2: SGHRS, YFSETQ. The CDR3 runs 15 residues. CDR3 loop: CASSLEGTFTDTQYF. In DNA, the CDR3 is TGCGCCAGCAGCCTAGAGGGGACTTTCACAGATACGCAGTATTTT.

This clone was counted once. The chain employs TRBV7-6 and TRBJ1-5; TRBD1 aligns across 10 bases. Germline CDR1 SGHVS, CDR2 FNYEAQ. The CDR3 runs to 17 residues. Losses at the gene ends were 3 bases for V and 3 bases for J; bases not matched to a gene: 8. CDR3 sequence: CASSFGTGVGNNQPQHF. DNA of the CDR3: TGTGCCAGCAGCTTTGGGACAGGGGTTGGGAACAATCAGCCCCAGCATTTT.